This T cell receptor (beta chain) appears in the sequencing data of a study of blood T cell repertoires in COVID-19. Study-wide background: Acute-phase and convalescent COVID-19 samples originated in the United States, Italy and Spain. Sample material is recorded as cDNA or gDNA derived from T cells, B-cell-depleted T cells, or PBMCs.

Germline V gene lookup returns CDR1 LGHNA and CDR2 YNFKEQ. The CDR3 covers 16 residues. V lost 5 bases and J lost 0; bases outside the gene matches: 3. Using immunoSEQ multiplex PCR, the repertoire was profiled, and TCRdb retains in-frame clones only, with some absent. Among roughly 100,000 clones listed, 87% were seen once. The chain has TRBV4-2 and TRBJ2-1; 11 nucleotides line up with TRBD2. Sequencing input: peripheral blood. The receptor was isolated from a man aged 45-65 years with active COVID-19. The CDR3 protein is CASSLAGGSSYNEQFF. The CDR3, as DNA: TGTGCCAGCAGCTTAGCGGGGGGGAGCTCCTACAATGAGCAGTTCTTC.